Listed here are 9 T cell receptor beta chains from one sample, sequenced in a study of T cell changes during pregnancy in multiple sclerosis. Here immunoSEQ multiplex PCR was the method, and the copy in TCRdb shows in-frame clones only, minus some. The sample contains tens of thousands of clones, around 94% of which appear only once. The specimen comprised CD8+ T cells from peripheral blood mononuclear cells, sampled in the third trimester of pregnancy. The receptors were gathered from a female donor with multiple sclerosis, enrolled in a pregnancy study.

The chain links TRBV7-8 to TRBJ2-2, with 7 nucleotides matching TRBD1. CDR1 is SGHVS and CDR2 is FQNEAQ in the germline V gene. Trimming removed 5 bases from V and 3 bases from J; junction bases left unmatched: 12. The length of the CDR3 is 17 residues. The CDR3 reads CASSISTGIWDTGELFF. As DNA, the CDR3 is TGTGCCAGCAGCATCTCGACAGGGATTTGGGACACCGGGGAGCTGTTTTTT.

The chain recombines TRBV9 with TRBJ2-1, with a weak D call TRBD1 (6 bases). Germline V CDR1 and CDR2: SGDLS, YYNGEE. The V end was cut by 4 bases, the J end by 3 bases, with 14 bases between. This CDR3 spans 15 amino acids. The CDR3 sequence: CASSSQGPLYNEQFF. CDR3 nucleotide sequence: TGTGCCAGCAGCTCACAGGGTCCTCTCTACAATGAGCAGTTCTTC.

The rearrangement joins TRBV5-1 to TRBJ1-3; 7 bases are a match to TRBD1. J lost 2 bases, V lost 5 bases, and 10 bases had no gene match. The germline gives CDR1 SGHRS, CDR2 YFSETQ. The CDR3 is 16 amino acids. The CDR3 region has the DNA TGCGCCAGCAGTTCACAGGGGTCTAGTGCTGGAAACACCATATATTTT. Protein: CASSSQGSSAGNTIYF.

The V call is TRBV5-6, the J call TRBJ2-3; 8 bases line up with TRBD2. With 6 bases clipped from V and 1 base from J, the junction kept 7 bases outside the gene matches. The CDR3 extends over 15 amino acids. The germline CDR1 and CDR2 sequences are SGHDT and YYEEEE. CDR3 protein: CASIGAGGRTDTQYF. CDR3 bases: TGTGCCAGCATCGGGGCGGGGGGCCGCACAGATACGCAGTATTTT. Full variable domain (rest looked up from reference TRBV5-6 and TRBJ2-3): DAGVTQSPTHLIKTRGQQVTLRCSPKSGHDTVSWYQQALGQGPQFIFQYYEEEERQRGNFPDRFSGHQFPNYSSELNVNALLLGDSALYLCASIGAGGRTDTQYFGPGTRLTVL.

The chain combines TRBV7-2 with TRBJ2-1; weak D call: TRBD2 (6 bases). The V and J ends lost 2 bases and 2 bases respectively, with 10 bases between them. Germline CDR1 is SGHTA and CDR2 is FQGNSA. The CDR3 loop spans 15 amino acids. The CDR3 DNA is TGTGCCAGCAGCTTAACGGAGGGACCCTACAATGAGCAGTTCTTC. Its translation: CASSLTEGPYNEQFF.

The chain recombines TRBV20-1 with TRBJ2-1; no definite D call. Germline lookup yields CDR1 DFQATT and CDR2 SNEGSKA (reference sequence). This CDR3 region has 11 residues. The V and J ends lost 4 bases and 9 bases respectively, with 10 bases between them. Here the CDR3 reads CSAISDVEQFF. The DNA of the CDR3 is TGCAGTGCTATTAGTGATGTTGAGCAGTTCTTC.

This chain connects TRBV7-8 to TRBJ1-5; D might be TRBD1 (5 bases). This CDR3 comprises 17 residues. Trimming took off 0 bases at V and 4 bases at J, with 16 bases between the two ends. Germline CDR1 is SGHVS and CDR2 is FQNEAQ. CDR3: CASSLAPPTDGNQPQHF. The CDR3, as DNA: TGTGCCAGCAGCTTAGCCCCTCCGACAGACGGAAATCAGCCCCAGCATTTT.

The chain couples TRBV5-1 to TRBJ2-2, with TRBD2 matching over 12 bases. Germline values: CDR1 SGHRS, CDR2 YFSETQ. The V gene end was trimmed by 4 bases and the J gene end by 8 bases; junction bases not matched to a gene: 3. This CDR3 comprises 14 residues. The chain's CDR3 is CASSPGLAGGELFF. DNA of the CDR3: TGCGCCAGCAGCCCCGGACTAGCGGGGGGGGAGCTGTTTTTT.

V usage is TRBV6-1 and J usage is TRBJ2-1; D is perhaps TRBD1 (5 bases). The length of the CDR3 is 12 residues. Germline values: CDR1 MNHNS, CDR2 SASEGT. Trimming removed 5 bases at V and 4 bases at J, with 6 bases between. Here the CDR3 DNA reads TGTGCCAGCAGTACAGGTTACAATGAGCAGTTCTTC. Protein product: CASSTGYNEQFF.